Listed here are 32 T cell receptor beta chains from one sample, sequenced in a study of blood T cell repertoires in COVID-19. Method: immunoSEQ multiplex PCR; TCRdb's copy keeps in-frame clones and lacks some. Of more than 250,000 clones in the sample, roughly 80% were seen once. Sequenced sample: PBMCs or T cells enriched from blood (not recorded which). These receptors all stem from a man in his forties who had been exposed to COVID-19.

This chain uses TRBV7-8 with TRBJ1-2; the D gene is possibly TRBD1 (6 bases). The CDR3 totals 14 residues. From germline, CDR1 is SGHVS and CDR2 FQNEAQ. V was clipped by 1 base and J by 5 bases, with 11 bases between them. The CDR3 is CASSLESGAYGYTF. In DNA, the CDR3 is TGTGCCAGCAGCTTAGAGTCAGGGGCTTATGGCTACACCTTC.

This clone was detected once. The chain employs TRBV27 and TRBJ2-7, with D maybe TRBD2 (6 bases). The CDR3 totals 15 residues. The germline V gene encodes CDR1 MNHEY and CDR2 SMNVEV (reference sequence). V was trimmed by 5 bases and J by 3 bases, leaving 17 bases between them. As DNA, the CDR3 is TGTGCCAGCAGTCCCAGACTAGTTAATAACTACGAGCAGTACTTC. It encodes CASSPRLVNNYEQYF.

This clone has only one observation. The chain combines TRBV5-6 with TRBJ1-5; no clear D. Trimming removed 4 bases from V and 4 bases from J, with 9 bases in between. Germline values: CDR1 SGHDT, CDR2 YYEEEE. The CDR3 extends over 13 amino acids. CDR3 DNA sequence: TGTGCCAGCAGCACGGGGAGAAATCAGCCCCAGCATTTT. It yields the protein CASSTGRNQPQHF.

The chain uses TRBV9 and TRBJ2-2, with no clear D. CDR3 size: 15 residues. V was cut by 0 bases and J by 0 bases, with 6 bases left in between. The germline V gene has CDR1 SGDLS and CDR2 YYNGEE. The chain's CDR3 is CASSVDSANTGELFF. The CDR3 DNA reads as TGTGCCAGCAGCGTAGACAGTGCGAACACCGGGGAGCTGTTTTTT. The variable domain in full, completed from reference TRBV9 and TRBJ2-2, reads DSGVTQTPKHLITATGQRVTLRCSPRSGDLSVYWYQQSLDQGLQFLIQYYNGEERAKGNILERFSAQQFPDLHSELNLSSLELGDSALYFCASSVDSANTGELFFGEGSRLTVL.

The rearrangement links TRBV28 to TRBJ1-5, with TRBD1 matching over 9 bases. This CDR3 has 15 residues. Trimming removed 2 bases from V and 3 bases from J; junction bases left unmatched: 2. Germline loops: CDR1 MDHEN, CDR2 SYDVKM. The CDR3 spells CASSLGTGSNQPQHF. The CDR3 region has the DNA TGTGCCAGCAGTTTAGGGACAGGGTCCAATCAGCCCCAGCATTTT.

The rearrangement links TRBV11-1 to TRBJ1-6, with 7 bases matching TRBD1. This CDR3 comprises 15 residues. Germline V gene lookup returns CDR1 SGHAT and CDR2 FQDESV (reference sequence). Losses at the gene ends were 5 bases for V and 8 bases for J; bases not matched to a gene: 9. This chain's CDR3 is CASSILTGRDSPLHF. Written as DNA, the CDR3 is TGTGCCAGCAGCATACTGACAGGGCGGGATTCACCCCTCCACTTT.

The CDR3 coding sequence is TGTGCCAGCAAAAGGGACAGACTCTCTAACTATGGCTACACCTTC. As protein: CASKRDRLSNYGYTF. The rearrangement uses TRBV27 and TRBJ1-2; 7 bases agree with TRBD1. The CDR3 length is 15 residues. Germline V gene sequence: CDR1 MNHEY, CDR2 SMNVEV (reference sequence). The V and J ends lost 7 bases and 0 bases, in that order; junction bases with no gene match: 8.

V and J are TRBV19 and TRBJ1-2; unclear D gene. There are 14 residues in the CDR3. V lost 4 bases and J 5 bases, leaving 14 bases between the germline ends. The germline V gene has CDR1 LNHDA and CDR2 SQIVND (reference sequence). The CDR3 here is CASSSGERRYGYTF. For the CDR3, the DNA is TGTGCCAGTAGTAGCGGGGAGAGGCGGTATGGCTACACCTTC.

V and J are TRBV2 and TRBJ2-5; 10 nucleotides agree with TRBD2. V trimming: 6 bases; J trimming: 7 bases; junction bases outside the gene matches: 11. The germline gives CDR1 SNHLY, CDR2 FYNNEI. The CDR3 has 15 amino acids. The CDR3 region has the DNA TGTGCCAGCAGGACATCTAGCGGGGGCCCGCCGACCCAGTACTTC. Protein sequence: CASRTSSGGPPTQYF.

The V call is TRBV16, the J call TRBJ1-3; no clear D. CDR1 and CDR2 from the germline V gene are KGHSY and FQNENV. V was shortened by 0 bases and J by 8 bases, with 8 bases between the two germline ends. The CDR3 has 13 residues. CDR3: CASSQSSVDTIYF. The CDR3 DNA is TGTGCCAGCAGCCAATCGTCTGTAGACACCATATATTTT.

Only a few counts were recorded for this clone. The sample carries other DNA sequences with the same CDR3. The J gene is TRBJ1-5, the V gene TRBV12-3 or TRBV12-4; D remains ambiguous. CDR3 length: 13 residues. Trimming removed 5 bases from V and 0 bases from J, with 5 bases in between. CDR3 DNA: TGTGCCAGCAGTCTGTATAGCAATCAGCCCCAGCATTTT. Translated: CASSLYSNQPQHF.

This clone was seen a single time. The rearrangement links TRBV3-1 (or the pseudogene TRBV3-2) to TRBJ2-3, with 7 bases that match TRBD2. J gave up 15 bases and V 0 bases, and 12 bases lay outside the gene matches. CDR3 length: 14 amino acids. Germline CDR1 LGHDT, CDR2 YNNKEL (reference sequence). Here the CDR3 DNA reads TGTGCCAGCAGCCAAGAAGGAAGGAGGGCGGGAGCCTATTTT. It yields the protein CASSQEGRRAGAYF.

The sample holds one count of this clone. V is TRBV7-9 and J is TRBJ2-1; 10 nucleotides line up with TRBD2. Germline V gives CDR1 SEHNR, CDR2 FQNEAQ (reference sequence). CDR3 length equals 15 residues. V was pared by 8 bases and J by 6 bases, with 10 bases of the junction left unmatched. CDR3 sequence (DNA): TGTGCCAGCGGCCTGCTAGCGGGGGCTCTCAATGAGCAGTTCTTC. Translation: CASGLLAGALNEQFF.

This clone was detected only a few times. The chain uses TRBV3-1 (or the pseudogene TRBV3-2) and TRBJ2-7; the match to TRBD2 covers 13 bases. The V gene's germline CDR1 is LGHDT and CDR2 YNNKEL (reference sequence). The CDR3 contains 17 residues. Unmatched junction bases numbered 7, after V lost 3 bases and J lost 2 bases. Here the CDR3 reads CASSHLGLAGQPYEQYF. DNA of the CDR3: TGTGCCAGCAGCCATTTGGGACTAGCGGGGCAACCCTACGAGCAGTACTTC.

The CDR3: CASSPQGRYSNQPQHF. The CDR3 bases are TGTGCCAGTAGTCCCCAGGGGCGGTATAGCAATCAGCCCCAGCATTTT. The chain has TRBV19 and TRBJ1-5, with D possibly being TRBD1 (6 bases). Germline assignment: CDR1 LNHDA and CDR2 SQIVND (reference sequence). V lost 5 bases and J 0 bases, leaving 14 bases between the germline ends. The CDR3 consists of 16 residues. Full variable domain (remainder filled in from reference TRBV19 and TRBJ1-5): DGGITQSPKYLFRKEGQNVTLSCEQNLNHDAMYWYRQDPGQGLRLIYYSQIVNDFQKGDIAEGYSVSREKKESFPLTVTSAQKNPTAFYLCASSPQGRYSNQPQHFGDGTRLSIL.

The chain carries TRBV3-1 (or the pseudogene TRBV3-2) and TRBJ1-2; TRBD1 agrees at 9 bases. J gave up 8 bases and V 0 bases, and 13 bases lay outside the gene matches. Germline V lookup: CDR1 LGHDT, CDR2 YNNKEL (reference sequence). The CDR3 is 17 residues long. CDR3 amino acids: CASSQDHGTGSFFGYTF. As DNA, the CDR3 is TGTGCCAGCAGCCAAGATCATGGGACAGGGAGCTTTTTCGGCTACACCTTC.

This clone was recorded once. CDR3 DNA: TGTGCCACAAGGACTACGGCGGGGGCAGATACGCAGTATTTT. Its protein product is CATRTTAGADTQYF. This chain uses TRBV10-3 with TRBJ2-3; TRBD2 agrees at 7 bases. Germline CDR1 and CDR2: ENHRY and SYGVKD. J gave up 4 bases and V 10 bases, and 11 bases lay outside the gene matches. The CDR3 runs 14 residues.

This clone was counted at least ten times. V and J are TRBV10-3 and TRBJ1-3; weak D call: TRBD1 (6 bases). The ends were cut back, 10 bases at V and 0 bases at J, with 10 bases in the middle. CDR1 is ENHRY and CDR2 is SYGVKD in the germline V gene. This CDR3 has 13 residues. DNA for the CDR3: TGTGCCACCAAGGACAGCTCTGGAAACACCATATATTTT. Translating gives CATKDSSGNTIYF.

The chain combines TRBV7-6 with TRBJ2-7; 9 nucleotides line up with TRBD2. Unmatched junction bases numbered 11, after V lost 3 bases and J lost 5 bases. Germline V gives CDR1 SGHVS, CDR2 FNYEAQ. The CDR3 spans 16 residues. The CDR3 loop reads CASSLAGGLPSDEQYF. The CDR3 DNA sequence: TGTGCCAGCAGCTTGGCGGGAGGGCTTCCGAGCGACGAGCAGTACTTC. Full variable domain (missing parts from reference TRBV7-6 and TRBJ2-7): GAGVSQSPRYKVTKRGQDVALRCDPISGHVSLYWYRQALGQGPEFLTYFNYEAQQDKSGLPNDRFSAERPEGSISTLTIQRTEQRDSAMYRCASSLAGGLPSDEQYFGPGTRLTVT.

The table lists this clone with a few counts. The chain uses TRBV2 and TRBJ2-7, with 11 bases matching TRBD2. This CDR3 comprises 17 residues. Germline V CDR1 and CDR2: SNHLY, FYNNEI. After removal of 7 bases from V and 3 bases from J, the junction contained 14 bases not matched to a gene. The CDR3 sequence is CASKVGTSGIHFYEQYF. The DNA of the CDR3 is TGTGCCAGCAAAGTCGGGACTAGCGGTATCCACTTCTACGAGCAGTACTTC.

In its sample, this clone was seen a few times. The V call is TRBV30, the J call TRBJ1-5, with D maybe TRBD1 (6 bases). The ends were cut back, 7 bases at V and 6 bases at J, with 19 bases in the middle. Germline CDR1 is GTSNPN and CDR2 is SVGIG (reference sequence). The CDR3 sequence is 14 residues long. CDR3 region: CAFLTSGAGQPQHF. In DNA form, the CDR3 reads TGTGCCTTCCTAACCTCAGGGGCGGGTCAGCCCCAGCATTTT.

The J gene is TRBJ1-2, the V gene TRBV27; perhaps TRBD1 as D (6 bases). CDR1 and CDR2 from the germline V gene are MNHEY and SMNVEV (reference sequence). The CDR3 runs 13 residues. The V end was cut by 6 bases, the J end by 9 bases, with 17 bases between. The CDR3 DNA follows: TGTGCCAGCAGCCAAACCCAGGGGATCAGCTACACCTTC. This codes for CASSQTQGISYTF.

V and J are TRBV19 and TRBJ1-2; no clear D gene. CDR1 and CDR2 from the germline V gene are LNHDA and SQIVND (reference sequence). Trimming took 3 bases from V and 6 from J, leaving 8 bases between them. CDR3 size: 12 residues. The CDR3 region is CASSIHRDGYTF. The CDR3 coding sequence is TGTGCCAGTAGTATTCACCGCGATGGCTACACCTTC.

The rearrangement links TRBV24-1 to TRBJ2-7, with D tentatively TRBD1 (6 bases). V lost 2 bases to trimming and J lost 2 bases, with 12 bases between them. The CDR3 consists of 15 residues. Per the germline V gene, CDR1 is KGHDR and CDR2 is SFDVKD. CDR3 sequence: CATSDSGESAYEQYF. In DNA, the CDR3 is TGTGCCACCAGTGATTCAGGGGAAAGCGCCTACGAGCAGTACTTC.

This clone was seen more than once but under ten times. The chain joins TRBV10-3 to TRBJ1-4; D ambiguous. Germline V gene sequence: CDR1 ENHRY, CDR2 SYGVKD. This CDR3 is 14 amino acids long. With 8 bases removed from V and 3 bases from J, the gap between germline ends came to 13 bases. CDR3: CAIRGGGANEKLFF. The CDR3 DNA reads TGTGCCATCCGAGGCGGCGGGGCTAATGAAAAACTGTTTTTT.

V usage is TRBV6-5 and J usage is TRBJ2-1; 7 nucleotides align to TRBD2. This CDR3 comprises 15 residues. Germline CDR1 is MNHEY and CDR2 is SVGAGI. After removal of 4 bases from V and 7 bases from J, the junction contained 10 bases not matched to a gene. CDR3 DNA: TGTGCCAGCAGTTCCCTCCTGGGCGGGAGAAATGAGCAGTTCTTC. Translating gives CASSSLLGGRNEQFF.

CDR3 loop: CASGLGRGLDEQYF. For the CDR3, the DNA is TGTGCTAGTGGTTTGGGTAGGGGGCTCGACGAGCAGTACTTC. This sequence joins TRBV12-5 and TRBJ2-7, with 7 bases matching TRBD1. V trimming: 1 base; J trimming: 5 bases; junction bases outside the gene matches: 5. The CDR3 consists of 14 residues. Germline V CDR1 and CDR2: LGHNT, FRNRAP.

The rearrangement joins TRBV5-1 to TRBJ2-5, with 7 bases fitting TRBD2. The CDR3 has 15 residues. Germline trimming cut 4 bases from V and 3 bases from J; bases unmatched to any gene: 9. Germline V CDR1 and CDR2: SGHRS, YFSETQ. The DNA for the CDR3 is TGCGCCAGCAGCCAAAACGGGGGAGGGGAAGAGACCCAGTACTTC. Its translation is CASSQNGGGEETQYF.

CDR3: CASSPIGGETQYF. The CDR3 DNA reads TGTGCCAGCAGCCCGATAGGGGGAGAGACCCAGTACTTC. The chain recombines TRBV5-5 with TRBJ2-5; perhaps TRBD1 as D (6 bases). This CDR3 comprises 13 residues. CDR1 and CDR2 from the germline V gene are SGHKS and YYEKEE (reference sequence). V was trimmed by 4 bases and J by 4 bases, leaving 11 bases between them. Drawing the rest from reference TRBV5-5 and TRBJ2-5, the complete variable domain is DAGVTQSPTHLIKTRGQQVTLRCSPISGHKSVSWYQQVLGQGPQFIFQYYEKEERGRGNFPDRFSARQFPNYSSELNVNALLLGDSALYLCASSPIGGETQYFGPGTRLLVL.

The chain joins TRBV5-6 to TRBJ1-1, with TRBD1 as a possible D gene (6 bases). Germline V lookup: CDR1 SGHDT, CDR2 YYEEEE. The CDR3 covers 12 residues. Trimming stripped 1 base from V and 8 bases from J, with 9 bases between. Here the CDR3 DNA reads TGTGCCAGCAGCTTGTCAGGGGCAGAAGCTTTCTTT. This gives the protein CASSLSGAEAFF.

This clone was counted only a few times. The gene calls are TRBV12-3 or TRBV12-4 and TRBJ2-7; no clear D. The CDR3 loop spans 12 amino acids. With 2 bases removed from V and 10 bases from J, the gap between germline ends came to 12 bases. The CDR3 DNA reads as TGTGCCAGCAGTTTATTTCCCTTAGATCAGTACTTC. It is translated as CASSLFPLDQYF.

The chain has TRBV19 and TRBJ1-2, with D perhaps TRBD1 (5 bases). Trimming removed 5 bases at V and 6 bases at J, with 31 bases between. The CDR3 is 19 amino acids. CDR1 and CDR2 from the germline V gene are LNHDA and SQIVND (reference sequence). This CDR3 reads CASSYKGSWDSTPGDGYTF. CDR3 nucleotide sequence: TGTGCCAGTAGTTATAAGGGGTCGTGGGACTCCACTCCGGGGGATGGCTACACCTTC.